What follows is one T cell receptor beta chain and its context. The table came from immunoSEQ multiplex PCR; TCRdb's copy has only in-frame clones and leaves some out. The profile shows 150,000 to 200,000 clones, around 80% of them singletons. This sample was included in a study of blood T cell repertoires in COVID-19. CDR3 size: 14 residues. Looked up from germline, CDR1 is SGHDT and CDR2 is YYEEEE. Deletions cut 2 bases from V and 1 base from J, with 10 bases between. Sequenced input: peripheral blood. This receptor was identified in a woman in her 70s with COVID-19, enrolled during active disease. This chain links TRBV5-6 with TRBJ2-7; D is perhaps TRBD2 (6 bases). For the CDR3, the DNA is TGTGCCAGCAGCTTTCGGGGGTTTTCCTACGAGCAGTACGTC. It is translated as CASSFRGFSYEQYV.